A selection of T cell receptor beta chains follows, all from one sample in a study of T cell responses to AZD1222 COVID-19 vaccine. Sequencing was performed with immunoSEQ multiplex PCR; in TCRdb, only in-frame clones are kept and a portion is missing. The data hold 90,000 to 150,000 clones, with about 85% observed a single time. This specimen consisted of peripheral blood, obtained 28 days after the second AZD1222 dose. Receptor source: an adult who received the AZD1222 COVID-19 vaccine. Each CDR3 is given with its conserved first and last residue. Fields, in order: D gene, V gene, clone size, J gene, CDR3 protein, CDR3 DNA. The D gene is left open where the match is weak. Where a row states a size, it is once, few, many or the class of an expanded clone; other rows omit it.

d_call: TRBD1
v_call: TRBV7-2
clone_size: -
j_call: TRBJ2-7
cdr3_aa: CASSSSRDRIYEQYF
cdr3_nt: TGTGCCAGCAGCTCCAGCCGGGACAGGATCTACGAGCAGTACTTC

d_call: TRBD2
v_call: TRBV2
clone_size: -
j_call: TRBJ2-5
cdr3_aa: CASSTLAATGTQYF
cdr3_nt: TGTGCCAGCAGCACACTAGCGGCGACAGGGACCCAGTACTTC

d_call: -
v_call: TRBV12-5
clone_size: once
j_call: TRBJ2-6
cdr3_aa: CASASSGANVLTF
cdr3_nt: TGTGCTAGTGCCTCGTCTGGGGCCAACGTCCTGACTTTC

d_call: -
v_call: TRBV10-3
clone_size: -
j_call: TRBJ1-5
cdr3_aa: CAISGAINQPQHF
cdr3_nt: TGTGCCATCAGTGGGGCGATCAATCAGCCCCAGCATTTT

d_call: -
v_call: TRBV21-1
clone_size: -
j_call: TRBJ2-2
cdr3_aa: CASSKGRGNTGELFF
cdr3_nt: TGTGCCAGCAGCAAGGGGAGGGGCAACACCGGGGAGCTGTTTTTT

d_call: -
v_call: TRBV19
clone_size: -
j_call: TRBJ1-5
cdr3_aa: CASTPGRAISHSNQPQHF
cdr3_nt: TGTGCCAGTACTCCCGGCAGGGCTATTTCCCATAGCAATCAGCCCCAGCATTTT

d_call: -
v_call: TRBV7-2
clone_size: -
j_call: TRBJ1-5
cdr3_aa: CASSLTGPNQPQHF
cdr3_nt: TGTGCCAGCAGCCTCACAGGGCCCAATCAGCCCCAGCATTTT

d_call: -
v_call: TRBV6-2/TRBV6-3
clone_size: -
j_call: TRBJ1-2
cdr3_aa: CASSYVSGYTF
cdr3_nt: TGTGCCAGCAGTTACGTCAGCGGCTACACCTTC

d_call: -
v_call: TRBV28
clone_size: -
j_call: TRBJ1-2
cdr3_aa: CASSLTGVGYGYTF
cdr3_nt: TGTGCCAGCAGTTTAACGGGGGTCGGCTATGGCTACACCTTC

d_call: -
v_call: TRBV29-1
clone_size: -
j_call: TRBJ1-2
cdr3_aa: CSVEALGTGHYGYTF
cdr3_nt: TGCAGCGTTGAAGCCTTGGGTACAGGCCACTATGGCTACACCTTC

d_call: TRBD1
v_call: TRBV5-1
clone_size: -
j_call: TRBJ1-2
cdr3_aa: CASSLPGGGRLNYGYTF
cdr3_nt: TGCGCCAGCAGCTTACCCGGAGGGGGCAGATTAAACTATGGCTACACCTTC

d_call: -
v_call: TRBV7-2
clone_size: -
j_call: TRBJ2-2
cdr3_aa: CASSLAGNTGELFF
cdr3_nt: TGTGCCAGCAGCTTAGCCGGGAACACCGGGGAGCTGTTTTTT

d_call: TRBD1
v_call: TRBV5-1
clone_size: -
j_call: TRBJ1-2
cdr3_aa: CASSGGQINSNYGYTF
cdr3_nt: TGCGCCAGCAGCGGGGGACAGATTAACTCTAACTATGGCTACACCTTC

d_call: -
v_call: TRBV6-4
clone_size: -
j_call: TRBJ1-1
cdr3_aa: CASREGSTDTEAFF
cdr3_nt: TGTGCCAGCAGGGAGGGCTCTACGGACACTGAAGCTTTCTTT

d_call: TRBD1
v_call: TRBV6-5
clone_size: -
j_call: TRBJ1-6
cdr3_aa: CAIRRDRNSPLHF
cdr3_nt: TGTGCCATCAGACGGGACAGAAATTCACCCCTCCACTTT

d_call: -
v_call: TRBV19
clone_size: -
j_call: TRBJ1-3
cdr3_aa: CASSITYSGNTIYF
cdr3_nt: TGTGCCAGTAGTATAACCTACTCTGGAAACACCATATATTTT

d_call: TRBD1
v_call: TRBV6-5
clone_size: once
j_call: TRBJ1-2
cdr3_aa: CASVPGQGSSSYTF
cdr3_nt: TGTGCCAGCGTACCGGGACAGGGGAGCTCGAGCTACACCTTC

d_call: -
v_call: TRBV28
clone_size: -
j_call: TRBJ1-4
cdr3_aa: CASSSRAQSRLITEKLFF
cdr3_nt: TGTGCCAGCAGTTCCAGGGCCCAGTCTCGGTTGATAACTGAAAAACTGTTTTTT

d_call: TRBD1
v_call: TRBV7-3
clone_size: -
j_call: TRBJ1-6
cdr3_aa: CASSLTTGNNSPLHF
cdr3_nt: TGTGCCAGCAGCTTAACGACAGGGAATAATTCACCCCTCCACTTT

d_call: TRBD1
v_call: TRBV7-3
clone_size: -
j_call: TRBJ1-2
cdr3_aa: CASSLDTPGQGGGYTF
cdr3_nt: TGTGCCAGCAGCTTAGATACACCGGGACAGGGAGGAGGCTACACCTTC

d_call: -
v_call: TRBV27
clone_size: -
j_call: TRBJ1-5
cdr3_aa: CASSLGAAPYQPQHF
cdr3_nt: TGTGCCAGCAGTTTAGGGGCCGCGCCGTATCAGCCCCAGCATTTT

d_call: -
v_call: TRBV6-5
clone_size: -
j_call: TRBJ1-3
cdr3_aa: CATTSSGNTIYF
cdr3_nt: TGTGCCACTACGAGCTCTGGAAACACCATATATTTT

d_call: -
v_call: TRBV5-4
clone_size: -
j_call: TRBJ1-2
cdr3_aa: CASSLPFSLYGYTF
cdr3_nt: TGTGCCAGCAGCCTACCCTTCAGCTTATATGGCTACACCTTC

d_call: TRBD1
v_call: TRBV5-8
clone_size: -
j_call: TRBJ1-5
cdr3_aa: CASSLDRGNQPQHF
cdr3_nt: TGTGCCAGCAGCTTGGACAGGGGGAATCAGCCCCAGCATTTT

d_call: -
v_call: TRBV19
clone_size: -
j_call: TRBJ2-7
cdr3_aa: CASSINYLYEQYF
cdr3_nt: TGTGCCAGTAGTATCAACTACCTCTACGAGCAGTACTTC

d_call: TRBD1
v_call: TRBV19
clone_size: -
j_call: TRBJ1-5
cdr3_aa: CASSPGTGSNQPQHF
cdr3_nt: TGTGCCAGTAGTCCTGGGACAGGGAGTAATCAGCCCCAGCATTTT

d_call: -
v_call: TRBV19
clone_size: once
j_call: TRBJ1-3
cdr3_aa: CASSQRGASGNTIYF
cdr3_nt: TGTGCCAGTAGTCAAAGAGGGGCCTCTGGAAACACCATATATTTT

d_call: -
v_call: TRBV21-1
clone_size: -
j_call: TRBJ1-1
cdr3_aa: CASSKARENTEAFF
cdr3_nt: TGTGCCAGCAGCAAAGCCAGGGAGAACACTGAAGCTTTCTTT

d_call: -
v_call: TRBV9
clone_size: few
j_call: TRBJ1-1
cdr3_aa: CASSVARDTEAFF
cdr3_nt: TGTGCCAGCAGCGTAGCCAGGGACACTGAAGCTTTCTTT

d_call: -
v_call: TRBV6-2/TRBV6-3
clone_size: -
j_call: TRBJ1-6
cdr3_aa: CASSTGRSSNSPLHF
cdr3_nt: TGTGCCAGCAGTACAGGACGGAGCTCGAATTCACCCCTCCACTTT

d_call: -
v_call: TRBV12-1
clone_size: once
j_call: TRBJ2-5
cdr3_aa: CASSVTTSGGAGRQETQYF
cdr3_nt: TGTGCCAGCAGCGTTACCACTAGCGGGGGGGCGGGTCGGCAAGAGACCCAGTACTTC

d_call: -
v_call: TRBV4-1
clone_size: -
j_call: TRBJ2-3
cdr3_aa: CASSQDRRSTDTQYF
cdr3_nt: TGCGCCAGCAGCCAAGACAGGAGGAGCACAGATACGCAGTATTTT

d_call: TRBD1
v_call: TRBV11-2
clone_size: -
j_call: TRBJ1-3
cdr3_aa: CASSLDYRGTGNTIYF
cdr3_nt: TGTGCCAGCAGCTTAGATTACAGGGGAACTGGAAACACCATATATTTT

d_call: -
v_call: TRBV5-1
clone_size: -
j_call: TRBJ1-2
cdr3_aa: CASSLVVSDGYTF
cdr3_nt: TGCGCCAGCAGCTTGGTAGTGTCAGATGGCTACACCTTC

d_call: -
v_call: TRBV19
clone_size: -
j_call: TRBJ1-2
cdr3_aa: CASSIVAEANYGYTF
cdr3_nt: TGTGCCAGTAGTATAGTGGCAGAAGCTAACTATGGCTACACCTTC

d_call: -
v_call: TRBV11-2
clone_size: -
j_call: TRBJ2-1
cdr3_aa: CASSLDRTARWFF
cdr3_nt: TGTGCCAGCAGCTTAGATAGGACCGCTCGGTGGTTCTTC

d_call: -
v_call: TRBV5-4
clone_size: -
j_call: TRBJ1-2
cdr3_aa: CASSRGGVYGYTF
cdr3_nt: TGTGCCAGCAGCCGAGGGGGGGTCTATGGCTACACCTTC

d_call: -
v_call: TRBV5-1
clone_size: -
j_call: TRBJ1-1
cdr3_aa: CASSLEGGRNTEAFF
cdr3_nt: TGCGCCAGCAGCTTGGAAGGGGGAAGGAACACTGAAGCTTTCTTT

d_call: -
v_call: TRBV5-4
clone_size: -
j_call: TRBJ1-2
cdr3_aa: CASSLDRSNYGYTF
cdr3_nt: TGTGCCAGCAGCTTGGACAGATCCAACTATGGCTACACCTTC

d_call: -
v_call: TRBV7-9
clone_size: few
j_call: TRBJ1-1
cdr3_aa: CASGRSRTVNTEAFF
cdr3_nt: TGTGCCAGCGGACGTTCCAGGACAGTGAACACTGAAGCTTTCTTT

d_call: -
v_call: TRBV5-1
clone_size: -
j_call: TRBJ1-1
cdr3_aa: CASSPGGNPVNTEAFF
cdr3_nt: TGCGCCAGCAGCCCGGGGGGGAACCCGGTAAACACTGAAGCTTTCTTT

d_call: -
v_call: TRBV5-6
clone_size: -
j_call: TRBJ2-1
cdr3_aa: CASSLRSEQFF
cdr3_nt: TGTGCCAGCAGCTTGAGGTCAGAGCAGTTCTTC

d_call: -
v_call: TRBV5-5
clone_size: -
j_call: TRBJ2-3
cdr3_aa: CASSVIIVGVTQYF
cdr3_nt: TGTGCCAGCAGCGTTATCATCGTCGGGGTTACGCAGTATTTT

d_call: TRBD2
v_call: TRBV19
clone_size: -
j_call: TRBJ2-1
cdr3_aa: CASSITASGGINEQFF
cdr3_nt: TGTGCCAGTAGTATTACCGCTAGCGGGGGGATCAATGAGCAGTTCTTC

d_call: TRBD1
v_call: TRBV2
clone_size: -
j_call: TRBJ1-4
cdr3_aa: CASTRQGAANEKLFF
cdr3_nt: TGTGCCAGCACTCGACAGGGGGCTGCTAATGAAAAACTGTTTTTT

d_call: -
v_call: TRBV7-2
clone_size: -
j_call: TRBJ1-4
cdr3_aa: CASSSDILRATNEKLFF
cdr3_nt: TGTGCCAGCAGCTCGGACATTTTACGTGCAACTAATGAAAAACTGTTTTTT

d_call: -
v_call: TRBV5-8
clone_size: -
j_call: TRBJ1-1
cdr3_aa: CASTQRAQGQSNTEAFF
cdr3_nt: TGTGCCAGCACACAAAGAGCGCAGGGACAATCGAACACTGAAGCTTTCTTT

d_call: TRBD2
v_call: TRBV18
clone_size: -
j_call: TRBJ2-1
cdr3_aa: CASSSSRGGGSSYNEQFF
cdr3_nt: TGTGCCAGCTCATCGTCGCGGGGCGGGGGAAGCTCCTACAATGAGCAGTTCTTC

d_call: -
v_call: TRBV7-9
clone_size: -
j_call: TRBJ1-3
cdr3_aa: CASTLSGNTIYF
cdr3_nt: TGTGCCAGCACCCTCTCTGGAAACACCATATATTTT

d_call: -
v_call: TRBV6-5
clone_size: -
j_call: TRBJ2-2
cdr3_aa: CASRGQRVESGELFF
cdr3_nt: TGTGCCAGCAGGGGGCAGAGGGTAGAGTCCGGGGAGCTGTTTTTT

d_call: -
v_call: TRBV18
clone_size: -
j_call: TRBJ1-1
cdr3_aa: CASSPRVIDTEAFF
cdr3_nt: TGTGCCAGCTCACCAAGGGTCATAGATACTGAAGCTTTCTTT

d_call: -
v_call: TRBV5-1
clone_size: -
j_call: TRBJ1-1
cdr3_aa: CASSLDLNTEAFF
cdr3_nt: TGCGCCAGCAGCCTTGACCTGAACACTGAAGCTTTCTTT

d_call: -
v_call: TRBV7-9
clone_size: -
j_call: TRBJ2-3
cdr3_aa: CASSVSSLNTDTQYF
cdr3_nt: TGTGCCAGCAGCGTCTCGTCCTTGAACACAGATACGCAGTATTTT

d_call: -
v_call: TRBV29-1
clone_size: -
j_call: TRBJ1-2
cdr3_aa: CSVEVGTYGYTF
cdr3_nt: TGCAGCGTTGAAGTAGGGACCTATGGCTACACCTTC

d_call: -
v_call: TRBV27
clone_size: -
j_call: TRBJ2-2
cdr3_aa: CASSLSPHNTGELFF
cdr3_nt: TGTGCCAGCAGTTTATCCCCCCACAACACCGGGGAGCTGTTTTTT

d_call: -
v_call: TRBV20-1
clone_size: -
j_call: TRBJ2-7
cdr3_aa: CSARARPEQYF
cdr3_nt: TGCAGTGCACGGGCCCGCCCTGAGCAGTACTTC

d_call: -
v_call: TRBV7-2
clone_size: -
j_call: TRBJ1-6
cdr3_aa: CASSPHGGGINSPLHF
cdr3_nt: TGTGCCAGCAGCCCCCATGGGGGCGGAATCAATTCACCCCTCCACTTT

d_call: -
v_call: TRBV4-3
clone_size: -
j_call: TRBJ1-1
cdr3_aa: CASSPMVGGYTEAFF
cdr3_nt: TGCGCCAGCAGCCCCATGGTGGGAGGGTACACTGAAGCTTTCTTT